The clone carrying this T cell receptor beta chain was seen a handful of times. The antigen is not known. This CDR3 has 13 amino acids. V dropped 2 bases and J dropped 4 bases, with 5 bases sitting between them. This specimen comes from a study of T-cell memory formation after mild COVID-19. Study observations and caveats: The study found balanced CD4/CD8 in clones contracting day 15 to 85 and a CD4+ lean in later expanders.

TCR alpha and TCR beta cDNA libraries with sample barcodes and UMIs came from 5'RACE using constant-segment primers. TCRdb redid the calling of the 5' RACE reads with MiXCR, one entry per CDR3 protein. The table records under 350,000 distinct CDR3 sequences, around 15% of them present only once. The chain recombines TRBV12-3 or TRBV12-4 with TRBJ1-4; D unresolved. Source material: PBMCs or a T cell subset sorted from them (not recorded which). This sequence was found in a young man who had mild COVID-19 (a few samples of this study predate the infection). Cell type and time point are not known. This CDR3 is CASSLYSNEKLFF. The CDR3 DNA sequence: TGTGCCAGCAGTTTATACAGTAATGAAAAACTGTTTTTT.